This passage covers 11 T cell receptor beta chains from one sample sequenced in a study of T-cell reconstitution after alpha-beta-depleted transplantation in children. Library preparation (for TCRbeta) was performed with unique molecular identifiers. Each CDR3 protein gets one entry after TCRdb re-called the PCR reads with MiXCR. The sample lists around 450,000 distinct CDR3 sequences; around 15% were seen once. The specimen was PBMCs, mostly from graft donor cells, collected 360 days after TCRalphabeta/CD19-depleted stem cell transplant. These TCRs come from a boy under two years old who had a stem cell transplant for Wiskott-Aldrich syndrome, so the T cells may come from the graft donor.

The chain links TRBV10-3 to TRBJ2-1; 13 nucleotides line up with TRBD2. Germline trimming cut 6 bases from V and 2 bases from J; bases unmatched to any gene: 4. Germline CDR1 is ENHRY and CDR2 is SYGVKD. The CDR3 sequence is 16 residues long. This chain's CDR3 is CAIREGLAGPYNEQFF. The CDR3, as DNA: TGTGCCATCAGAGAGGGACTAGCGGGACCCTACAATGAGCAGTTCTTC.

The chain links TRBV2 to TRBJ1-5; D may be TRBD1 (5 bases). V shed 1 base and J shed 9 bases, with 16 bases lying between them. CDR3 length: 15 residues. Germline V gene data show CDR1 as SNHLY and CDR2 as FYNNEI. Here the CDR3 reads CASSEERGAGWPQHF. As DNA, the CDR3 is TGTGCCAGCAGTGAAGAGCGGGGCGCGGGATGGCCCCAGCATTTT.

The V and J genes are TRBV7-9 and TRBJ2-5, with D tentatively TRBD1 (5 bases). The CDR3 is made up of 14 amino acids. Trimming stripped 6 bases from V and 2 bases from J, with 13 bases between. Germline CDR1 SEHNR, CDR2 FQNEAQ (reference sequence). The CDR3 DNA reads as TGTGCCAGCAGTATTCGGGCAGGGCAAGAGACCCAGTACTTC. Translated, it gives CASSIRAGQETQYF.

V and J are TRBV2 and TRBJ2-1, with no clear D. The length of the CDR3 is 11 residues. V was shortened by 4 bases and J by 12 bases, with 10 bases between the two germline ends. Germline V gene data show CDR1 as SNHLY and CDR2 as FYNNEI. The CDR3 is CASSGSMVQFF. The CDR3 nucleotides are TGTGCCAGCAGTGGATCCATGGTGCAGTTCTTC.

The CDR3 coding sequence is TGTGCCACCAGTGACCGCTCTGGGGCCAACGTCCTGACTTTC. Its protein is CATSDRSGANVLTF. This sequence joins TRBV24-1 and TRBJ2-6; no definite D call. V was pared by 4 bases and J by 0 bases, with 3 bases between. There are 14 residues in the CDR3. Germline CDR1 KGHDR, CDR2 SFDVKD.

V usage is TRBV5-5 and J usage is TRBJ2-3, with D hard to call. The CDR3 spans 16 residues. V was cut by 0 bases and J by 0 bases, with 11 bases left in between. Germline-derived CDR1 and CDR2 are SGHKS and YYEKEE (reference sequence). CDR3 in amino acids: CASSLGLQTSTDTQYF. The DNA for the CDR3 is TGTGCCAGCAGCTTGGGTTTACAGACTAGCACAGATACGCAGTATTTT. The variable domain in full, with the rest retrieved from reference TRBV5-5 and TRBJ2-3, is DAGVTQSPTHLIKTRGQQVTLRCSPISGHKSVSWYQQVLGQGPQFIFQYYEKEERGRGNFPDRFSARQFPNYSSELNVNALLLGDSALYLCASSLGLQTSTDTQYFGPGTRLTVL.

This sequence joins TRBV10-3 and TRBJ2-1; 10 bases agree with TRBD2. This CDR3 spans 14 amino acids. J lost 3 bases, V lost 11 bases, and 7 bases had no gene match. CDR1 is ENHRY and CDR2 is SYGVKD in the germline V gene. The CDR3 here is CASSSGSDYNEQFF. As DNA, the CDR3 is TGTGCCTCATCTAGCGGGAGTGACTACAATGAGCAGTTCTTC.

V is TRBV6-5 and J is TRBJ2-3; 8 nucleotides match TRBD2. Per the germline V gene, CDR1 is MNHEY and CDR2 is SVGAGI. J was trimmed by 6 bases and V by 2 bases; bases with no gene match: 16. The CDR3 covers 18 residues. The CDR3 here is CASSYAGGRGAHPDTQYF. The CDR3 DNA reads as TGTGCCAGCAGTTACGCGGGAGGTCGGGGGGCCCATCCGGATACGCAGTATTTT.

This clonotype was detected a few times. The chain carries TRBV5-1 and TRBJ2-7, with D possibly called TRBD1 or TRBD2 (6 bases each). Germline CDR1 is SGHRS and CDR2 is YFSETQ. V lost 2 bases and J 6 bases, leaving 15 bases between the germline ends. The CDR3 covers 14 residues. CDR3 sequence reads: CASSFNGGHSEQYF. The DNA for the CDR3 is TGCGCCAGCAGCTTTAACGGGGGCCATAGCGAGCAGTACTTC.

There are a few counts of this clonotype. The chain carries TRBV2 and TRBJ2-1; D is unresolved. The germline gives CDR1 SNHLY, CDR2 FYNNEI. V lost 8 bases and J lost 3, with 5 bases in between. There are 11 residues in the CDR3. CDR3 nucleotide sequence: TGTGCCAGCTTTTACTACAATGAGCAGTTCTTC. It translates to CASFYYNEQFF.

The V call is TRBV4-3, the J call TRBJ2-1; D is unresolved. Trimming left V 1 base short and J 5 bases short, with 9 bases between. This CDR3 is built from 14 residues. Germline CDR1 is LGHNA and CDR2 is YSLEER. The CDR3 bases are TGCGCCAGCAGCCAAGGCGCTGCTCACAATGAGCAGTTCTTC. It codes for CASSQGAAHNEQFF.